The source of this T cell receptor beta chain is a study of shared T cell receptors in the human thymus (dated by TCRdb to the early 2020s). A note on the overall study: The study examined how self-reactive, shared T-cell receptor alpha chains are generated in the human thymus.

The germline V gene gives CDR1 as MDHEN and CDR2 as SYDVKM. The CDR3 holds 15 amino acids from the cysteine to the phenylalanine. Here the CDR3 DNA is all that survives: 45 bases in frame from base 1. V and J are truncated by 4 bases and 3 bases respectively, leaving an intervening sequence of 13 bases. Library creation used the immunoSEQ multiplex PCR assay. This is the immuneACCESS table as TCRdb keeps it, with only in-frame sequences that have V and J called. A part of the clones is gone; compared with another copy, unresolved V genes explain less than half, and the rest is unexplained. Present in this sample are roughly 700,000 clones, 70% to 90% of which were seen just once. Roughly 0.0097% of the sample is taken by the ten largest. Comment on this clone: No antigen is known for it. Base qualities are missing; no much larger clone stands one base away.

These data are also associated with another study on human thymus T cells. The other study reports the following: The donors were immunologically healthy infants in Finland who had open corrective cardiac surgery for congenital heart defects. Thymus tissue was collected as surgical resects that were removed during corrective cardiac surgery. Both the thymic and the peripheral blood repertoires appeared to show biased V and J gene segment usage. The related research found that thymic TCR repertoires overlapped highly between unrelated individuals. TCR alpha and beta repertoires from about 8 infant thymus samples and four related peripheral blood samples were characterized in the study. The cohort included about six male and a couple of female infants, with donor ages spanning 7 to 244 days. Thymocytes were released mechanically from tissue and stored at -70 °C as pellets of roughly 9-31 million cells. Genomic DNA was extracted from frozen cell pellets with a QIAsymphony instrument. The immunoSEQ multiplex PCR assay was used to amplify the TCRB and TCRAD loci from a standardized quantity of quality-controlled genomic DNA. Amplicons spanned the V(D)J region at a length sufficient to cover the CDR3 and identify V and J genes. The amplicons were sequenced on an Illumina platform via the commercial immunoSEQ service. Primer bias and sequencing errors were corrected as previously described, and TCRAD and TCRB definitions were based on the IMGT database. Analysis of the repertoires was done with immunoSEQ Analyzer 3.0 and VDJTools and included basic statistics, V/J segment usage, diversity estimates, rarefaction and pairwise overlap. Chao1, ChaoE, Efron-Thisted, Shannon and inverse Simpson indices were used to estimate diversity, which was also estimated on datasets down-sampled to the smallest sample. Repertoire overlap was determined by strict matching of CDR3 nucleotide sequence, V gene and J gene, and Jaccard-based multidimensional scaling clustering was applied. Thymus samples yielded on average approximately 800,000 unique TCRB clonotypes, compared with around 79,000 from blood samples.

Material: thymocytes. The TCR sequence derives from a boy less than two years old with a congenital heart defect. Donor details come from another sample of the same person, matched by shared clones. The chain is encoded by TRBV28 joined to TRBJ1-5; the D gene cannot be named for sure. The CDR3 region has the sequence CASSSNRGINQPQHF. The DNA sequence is TGTGCCAGCAGTTCCAACCGGGGTATCAATCAGCCCCAGCATTTT.